The sequence of this T cell receptor beta chain was determined in a study of response to subunit inactivated influenza vaccine (dated by TCRdb to 2016 to 2019). Background for the entire study: To follow how T cells responded to a trivalent subunit inactivated influenza vaccine, the researchers relied on deep quantitative profiling of the T cell receptor repertoire.

General findings and caveats noted by the study authors: According to the authors, only a limited number of new T cells may be recruited by each seasonal influenza vaccination.

Library construction relied on RT-PCR. TCRdb shows the sequencer as Illumina HiSeq 2500. TCRdb reprocessing: public reads trimmed at Q25 with fastp, clones called with MiXCR, in-frame beta chains kept. Entries that share a CDR3 protein sequence are merged under the most common genes and DNA. This sample lists about 800,000 distinct CDR3 sequences; less than 25% were detected once. The ten largest make up 10% of the sample. From cysteine to phenylalanine, the CDR3 is 13 amino acids long. This entry keeps only the CDR3 DNA: 39 bases, framed from base 1. The V end loses 3 bases and the J end loses 6 bases, and a stretch of 9 bases separates them. For CDR1 and CDR2, the germline V gene lists SGHVS and FQNEAQ. With respect to this clonotype: No antigen is known for it. No much larger clone exists at a distance of one base, and base qualities are not known.

The chain joins TRBV7-8 to TRBJ2-1; the D gene identity is not certain. The specimen comprised PBMCs from blood, sampled more than 4 days after vaccination. This clonotype was sampled from a man in his forties or fifties who received an inactivated influenza vaccine. Donor details come from another sample of the same person, matched by shared clones. The CDR3: CASSFLLGNEQFF. The DNA reads TGTGCCAGCAGCTTTCTTCTGGGCAATGAGCAGTTCTTC.